The entry that follows covers one TCR beta chain sequence. The data stem from a study of blood T cell repertoires in COVID-19. For the study at large: COVID-19 samples, acute and convalescent, were from the United States, Italy and Spain.

TCRdb's table, derived via immunoSEQ multiplex PCR, lists solely in-frame clones and lacks some. The sample has more than 60,000 clones; roughly 80% are singletons. The CDR3 is made up of 13 amino acids. V was pared by 6 bases and J by 4 bases, with 16 bases between. Germline CDR1 reads SQVTM; CDR2 reads ANQGSEA. The receptor was isolated from a human donor in a cohort sampled during active COVID-19. Sequencing used peripheral blood. The V and J genes are TRBV29-1 and TRBJ2-7; TRBD2 might be the D (6 bases). In DNA form, the CDR3 reads TGCAGCGTCCGGGACTCGGTCCGGTACGAGCAGTACTTC. This codes for CSVRDSVRYEQYF.